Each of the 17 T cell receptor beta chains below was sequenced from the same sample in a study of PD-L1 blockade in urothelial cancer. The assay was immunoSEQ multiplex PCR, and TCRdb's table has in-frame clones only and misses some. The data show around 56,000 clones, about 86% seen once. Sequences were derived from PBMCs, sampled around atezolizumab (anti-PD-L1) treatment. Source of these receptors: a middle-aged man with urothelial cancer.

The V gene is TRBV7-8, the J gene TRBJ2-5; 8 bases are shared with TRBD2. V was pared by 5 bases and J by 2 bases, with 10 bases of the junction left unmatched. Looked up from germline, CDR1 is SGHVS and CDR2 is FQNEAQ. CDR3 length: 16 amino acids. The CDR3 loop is CASSPLGAGEQETQYF. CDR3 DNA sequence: TGTGCCAGCAGCCCCCTTGGAGCGGGAGAGCAAGAGACCCAGTACTTC.

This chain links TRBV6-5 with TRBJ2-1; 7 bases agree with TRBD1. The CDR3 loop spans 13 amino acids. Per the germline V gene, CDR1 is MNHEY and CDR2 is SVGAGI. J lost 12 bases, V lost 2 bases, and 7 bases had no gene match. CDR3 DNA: TGTGCCAGCAGTTACGAGGGACAGACAATGCAGTTCTTC. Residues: CASSYEGQTMQFF.

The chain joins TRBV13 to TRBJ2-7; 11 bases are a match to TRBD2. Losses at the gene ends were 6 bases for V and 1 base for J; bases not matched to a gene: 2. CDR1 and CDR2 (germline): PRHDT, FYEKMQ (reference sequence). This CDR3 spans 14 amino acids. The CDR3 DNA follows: TGTGCCAGCAGGCTAGCGGGAGGTTCCTACGAGCAGTACTTC. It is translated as CASRLAGGSYEQYF.

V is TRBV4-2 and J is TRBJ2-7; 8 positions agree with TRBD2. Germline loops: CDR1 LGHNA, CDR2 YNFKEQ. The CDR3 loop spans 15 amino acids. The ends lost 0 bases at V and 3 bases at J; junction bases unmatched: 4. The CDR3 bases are TGTGCCAGCAGCCAAGATGTAGCGGGATTCTACGAGCAGTACTTC. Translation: CASSQDVAGFYEQYF.

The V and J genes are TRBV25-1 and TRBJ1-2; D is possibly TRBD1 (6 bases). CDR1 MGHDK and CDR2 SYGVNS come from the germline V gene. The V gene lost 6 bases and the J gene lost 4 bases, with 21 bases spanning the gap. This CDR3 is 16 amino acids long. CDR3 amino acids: CASRGDGEGGIYGYTF. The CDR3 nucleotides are TGTGCCAGCAGGGGGGACGGGGAAGGGGGAATCTATGGCTACACCTTC.

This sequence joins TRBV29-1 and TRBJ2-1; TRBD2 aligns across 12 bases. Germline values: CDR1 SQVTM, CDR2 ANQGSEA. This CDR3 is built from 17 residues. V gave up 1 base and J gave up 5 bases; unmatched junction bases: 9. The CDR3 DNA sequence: TGCAGCGTTGAAGGGTGGCCTAGCGGGAGGGCCCACAATGAGCAGTTCTTC. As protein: CSVEGWPSGRAHNEQFF.

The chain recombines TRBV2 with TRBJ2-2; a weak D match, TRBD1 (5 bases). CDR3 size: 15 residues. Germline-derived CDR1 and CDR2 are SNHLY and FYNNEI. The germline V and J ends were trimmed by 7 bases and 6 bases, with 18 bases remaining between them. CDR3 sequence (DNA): TGTGCCAGCACCGTCCTGGGGCGCTTGGCCGGGGAGCTGTTTTTT. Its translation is CASTVLGRLAGELFF.

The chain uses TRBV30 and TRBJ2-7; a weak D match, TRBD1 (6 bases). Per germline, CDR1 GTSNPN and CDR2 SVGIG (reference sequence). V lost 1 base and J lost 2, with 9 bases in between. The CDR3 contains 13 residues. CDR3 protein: CAWSDRVTYEQYF. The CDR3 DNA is TGTGCCTGGAGTGACAGGGTTACCTACGAGCAGTACTTC.

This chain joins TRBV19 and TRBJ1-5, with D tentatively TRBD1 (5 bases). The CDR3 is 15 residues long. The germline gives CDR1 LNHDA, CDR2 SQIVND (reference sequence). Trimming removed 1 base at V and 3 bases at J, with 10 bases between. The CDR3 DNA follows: TGTGCCAGTAGTATAGGACAGAACTTCAATCAGCCCCAGCATTTT. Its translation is CASSIGQNFNQPQHF.

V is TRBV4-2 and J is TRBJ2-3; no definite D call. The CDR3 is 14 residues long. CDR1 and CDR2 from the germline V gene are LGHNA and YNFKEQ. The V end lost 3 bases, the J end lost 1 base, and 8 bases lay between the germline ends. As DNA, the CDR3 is TGTGCCAGCAGCCAGGTAGTGGGCACAGATACGCAGTATTTT. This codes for CASSQVVGTDTQYF.

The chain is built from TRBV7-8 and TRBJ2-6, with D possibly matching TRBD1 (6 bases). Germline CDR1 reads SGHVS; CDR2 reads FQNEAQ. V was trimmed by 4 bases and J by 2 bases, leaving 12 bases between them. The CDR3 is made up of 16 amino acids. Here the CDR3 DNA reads TGTGCCAGCAGCTCCTACAGGGAAACTGGGGCCAACGTCCTGACTTTC. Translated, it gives CASSSYRETGANVLTF.

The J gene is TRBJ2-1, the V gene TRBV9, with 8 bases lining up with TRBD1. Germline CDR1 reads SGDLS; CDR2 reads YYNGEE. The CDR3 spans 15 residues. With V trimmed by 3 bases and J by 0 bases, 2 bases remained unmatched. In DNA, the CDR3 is TGTGCCAGCAGCGATCAGGGGGCCTCCTACAATGAGCAGTTCTTC. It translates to CASSDQGASYNEQFF. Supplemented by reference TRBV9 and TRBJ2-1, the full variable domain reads DSGVTQTPKHLITATGQRVTLRCSPRSGDLSVYWYQQSLDQGLQFLIQYYNGEERAKGNILERFSAQQFPDLHSELNLSSLELGDSALYFCASSDQGASYNEQFFGPGTRLTVL.

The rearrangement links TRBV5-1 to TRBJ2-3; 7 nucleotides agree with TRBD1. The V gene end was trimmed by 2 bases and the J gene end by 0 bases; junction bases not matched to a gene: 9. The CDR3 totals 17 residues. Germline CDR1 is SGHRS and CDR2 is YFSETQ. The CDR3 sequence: CASSFQTGTASTDTQYF. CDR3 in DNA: TGCGCCAGCAGCTTTCAAACCGGGACAGCTAGCACAGATACGCAGTATTTT.

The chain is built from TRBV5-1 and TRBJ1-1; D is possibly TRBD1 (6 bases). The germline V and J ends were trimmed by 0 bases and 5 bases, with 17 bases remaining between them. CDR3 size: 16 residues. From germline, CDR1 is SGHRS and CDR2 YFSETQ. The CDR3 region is CASSLGLTGSVTEAFF. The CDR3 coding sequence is TGCGCCAGCAGCTTGGGTTTGACAGGAAGTGTAACTGAAGCTTTCTTT.

CDR3 region: CASSLERTGNTEAFF. The DNA for the CDR3 is TGTGCCAGCAGTTTAGAAAGGACAGGGAACACTGAAGCTTTCTTT. J is TRBJ1-1 and V is TRBV27; TRBD1 agrees at 7 bases. Germline lookup yields CDR1 MNHEY and CDR2 SMNVEV (reference sequence). The ends lost 2 bases at V and 1 base at J; junction bases unmatched: 4. There are 15 residues in the CDR3.

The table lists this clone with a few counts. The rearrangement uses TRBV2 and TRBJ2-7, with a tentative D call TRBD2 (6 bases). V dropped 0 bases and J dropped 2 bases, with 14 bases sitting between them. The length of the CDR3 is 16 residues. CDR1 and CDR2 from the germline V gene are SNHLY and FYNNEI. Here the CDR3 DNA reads TGTGCCAGCAGTGAAGCGACTAGAGCAGGTCCCTACGAGCAGTACTTC. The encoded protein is CASSEATRAGPYEQYF.

Here the CDR3 DNA reads TGTGCCATCAGTGAAACAGTGAACAATGAGCAGTTCTTC. This gives the protein CAISETVNNEQFF. The V call is TRBV10-3, the J call TRBJ2-1; D is ambiguous. The germline CDR1 and CDR2 sequences are ENHRY and SYGVKD. This CDR3 is 13 amino acids long. Trimming removed 3 bases from V and 5 bases from J, with 8 bases in between.